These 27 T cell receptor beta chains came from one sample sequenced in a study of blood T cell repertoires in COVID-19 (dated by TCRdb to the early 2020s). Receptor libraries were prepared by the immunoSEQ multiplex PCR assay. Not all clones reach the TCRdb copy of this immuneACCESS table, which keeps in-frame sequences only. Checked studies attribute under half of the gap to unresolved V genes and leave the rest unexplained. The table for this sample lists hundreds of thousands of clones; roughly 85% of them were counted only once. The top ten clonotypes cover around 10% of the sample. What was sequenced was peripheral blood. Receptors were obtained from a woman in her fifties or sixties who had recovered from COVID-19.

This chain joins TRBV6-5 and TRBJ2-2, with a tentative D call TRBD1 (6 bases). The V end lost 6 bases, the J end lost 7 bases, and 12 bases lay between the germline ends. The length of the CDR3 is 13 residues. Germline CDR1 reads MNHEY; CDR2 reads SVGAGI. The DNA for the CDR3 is TGTGCCAGCAGAGGACAGTTCGTCGGGGAGCTGTTTTTT. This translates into CASRGQFVGELFF.

The CDR3 DNA reads as TGCGCCAGCAGCCAATACGTCGGGACAGGGATAGACACCATATATTTT. Translated, it gives CASSQYVGTGIDTIYF. The genes are TRBV4-1 and TRBJ1-3; 9 positions match TRBD1. Trimming at V came to 2 bases and at J to 8 bases, leaving 10 bases not matched to a gene. This CDR3 is built from 16 residues. CDR1 is MGHRA, CDR2 YSYEKL, per germline.

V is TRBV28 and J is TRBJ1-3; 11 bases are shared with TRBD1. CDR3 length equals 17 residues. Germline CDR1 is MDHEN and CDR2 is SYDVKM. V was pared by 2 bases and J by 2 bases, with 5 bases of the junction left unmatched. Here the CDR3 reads CASSLPGQGATGNTIYF. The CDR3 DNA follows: TGTGCCAGCAGTTTACCCGGACAGGGGGCGACTGGAAACACCATATATTTT.

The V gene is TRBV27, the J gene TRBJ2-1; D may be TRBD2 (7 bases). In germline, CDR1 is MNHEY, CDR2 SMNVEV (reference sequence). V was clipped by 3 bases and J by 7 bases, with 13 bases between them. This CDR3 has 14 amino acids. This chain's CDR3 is CASSLRGGPNEQFF. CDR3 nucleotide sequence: TGTGCCAGCAGTTTGAGGGGGGGGCCTAATGAGCAGTTCTTC.

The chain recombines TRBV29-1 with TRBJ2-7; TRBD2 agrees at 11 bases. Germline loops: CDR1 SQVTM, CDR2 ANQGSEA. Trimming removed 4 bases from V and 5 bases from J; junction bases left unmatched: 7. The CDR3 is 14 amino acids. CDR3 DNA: TGCAGCGTTGGGGGTGTAGCGGGAGGGGACGAGCAGTACTTC. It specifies CSVGGVAGGDEQYF.

CDR3 sequence reads: CASSQRRGSNEKLFF. The CDR3 region has the DNA TGCGCCAGCAGCCAACGCAGGGGAAGTAATGAAAAACTGTTTTTT. The rearrangement uses TRBV4-3 and TRBJ1-4; D might be TRBD1 (6 bases). Germline V gives CDR1 LGHNA, CDR2 YSLEER. The CDR3 sequence is 15 residues long. Trimming took 2 bases from V and 4 from J, leaving 11 bases between them.

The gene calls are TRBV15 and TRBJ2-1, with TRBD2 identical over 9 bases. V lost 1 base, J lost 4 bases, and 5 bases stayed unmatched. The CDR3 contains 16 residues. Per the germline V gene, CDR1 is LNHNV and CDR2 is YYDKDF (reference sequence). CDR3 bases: TGTGCCACCAGCAGAGTCGGCCTAGCGGGGTACAATGAGCAGTTCTTC. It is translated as CATSRVGLAGYNEQFF. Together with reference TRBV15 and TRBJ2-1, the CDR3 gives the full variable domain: DAMVIQNPRYQVTQFGKPVTLSCSQTLNHNVMYWYQQKSSQAPKLLFHYYDKDFNNEADTPDNFQSRRPNTSFCFLDIRSPGLGDTAMYLCATSRVGLAGYNEQFFGPGTRLTVL.

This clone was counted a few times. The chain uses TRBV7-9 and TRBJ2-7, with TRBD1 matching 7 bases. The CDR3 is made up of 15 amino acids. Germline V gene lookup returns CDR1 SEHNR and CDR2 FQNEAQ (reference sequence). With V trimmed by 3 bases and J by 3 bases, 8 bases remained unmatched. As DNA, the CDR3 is TGTGCCAGCAGCTTTTCGGGACAGCTAAACTACGAGCAGTACTTC. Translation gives CASSFSGQLNYEQYF.

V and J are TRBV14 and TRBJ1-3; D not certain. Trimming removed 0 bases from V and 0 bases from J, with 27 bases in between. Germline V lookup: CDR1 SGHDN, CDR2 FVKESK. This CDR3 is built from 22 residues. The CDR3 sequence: CASSQDREGRSIPVNSGNTIYF. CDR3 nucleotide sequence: TGTGCCAGCAGCCAAGATCGGGAAGGACGGTCCATTCCCGTCAACTCTGGAAACACCATATATTTT. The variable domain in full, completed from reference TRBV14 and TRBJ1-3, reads EAGVTQFPSHSVIEKGQTVTLRCDPISGHDNLYWYRRVMGKEIKFLLHFVKESKQDESGMPNNRFLAERTGGTYSTLKVQPAELEDSGVYFCASSQDREGRSIPVNSGNTIYFGEGSWLTVV.

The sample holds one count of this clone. The CDR3 region is CASRRVENTEAFF. Written as DNA, the CDR3 is TGTGCCAGCAGGCGGGTCGAGAACACTGAAGCTTTCTTT. J is TRBJ1-1 and V is TRBV9; D gene ambiguous. CDR3 length equals 13 residues. CDR1 SGDLS and CDR2 YYNGEE come from the germline V gene. Trimming took 5 bases from V and 1 from J, leaving 9 bases between them.

The DNA for the CDR3 is TGTGCCAGCAGCCAAGTCCCGAACGCCCCTACAGGCACGCAGTATTTT. It translates to CASSQVPNAPTGTQYF. The chain employs TRBV3-1 (or the pseudogene TRBV3-2) and TRBJ2-3; weak D call: TRBD1 (5 bases). Germline V CDR1 and CDR2: LGHDT, YNNKEL (reference sequence). The CDR3 has 16 residues. Deletions cut 1 base from V and 9 bases from J, with 20 bases between.

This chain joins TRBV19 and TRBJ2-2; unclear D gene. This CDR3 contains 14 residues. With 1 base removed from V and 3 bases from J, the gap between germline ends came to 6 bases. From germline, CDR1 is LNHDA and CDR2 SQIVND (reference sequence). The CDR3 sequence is CASSIGLHTGELFF. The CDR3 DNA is TGTGCCAGTAGTATAGGACTCCACACCGGGGAGCTGTTTTTT.

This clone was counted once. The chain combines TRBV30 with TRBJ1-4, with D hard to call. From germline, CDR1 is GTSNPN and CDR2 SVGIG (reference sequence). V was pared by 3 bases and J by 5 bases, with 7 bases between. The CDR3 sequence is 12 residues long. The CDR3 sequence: CAWSPMNEKLFF. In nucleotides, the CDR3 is TGTGCCTGGAGCCCAATGAATGAAAAACTGTTTTTT.

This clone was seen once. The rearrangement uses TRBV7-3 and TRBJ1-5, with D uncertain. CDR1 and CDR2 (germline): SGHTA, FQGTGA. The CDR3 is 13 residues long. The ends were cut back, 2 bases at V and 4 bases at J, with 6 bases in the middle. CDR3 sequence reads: CASSLGPNQPQHF. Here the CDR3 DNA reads TGTGCCAGCAGCTTAGGGCCGAATCAGCCCCAGCATTTT.

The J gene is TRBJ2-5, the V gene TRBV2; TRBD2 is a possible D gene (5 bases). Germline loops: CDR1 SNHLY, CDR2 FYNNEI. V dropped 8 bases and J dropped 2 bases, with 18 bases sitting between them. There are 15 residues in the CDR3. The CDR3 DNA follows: TGTGCCAGCGAGAACCTACCGGGAAAACAAGAGACCCAGTACTTC. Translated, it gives CASENLPGKQETQYF.

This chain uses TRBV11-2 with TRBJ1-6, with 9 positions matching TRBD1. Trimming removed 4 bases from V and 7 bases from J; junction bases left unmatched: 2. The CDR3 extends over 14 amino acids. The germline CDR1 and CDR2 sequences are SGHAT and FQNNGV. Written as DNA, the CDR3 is TGTGCCAGCAGCTCCGGACAGGGGAATTCACCCCTCCACTTT. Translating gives CASSSGQGNSPLHF.

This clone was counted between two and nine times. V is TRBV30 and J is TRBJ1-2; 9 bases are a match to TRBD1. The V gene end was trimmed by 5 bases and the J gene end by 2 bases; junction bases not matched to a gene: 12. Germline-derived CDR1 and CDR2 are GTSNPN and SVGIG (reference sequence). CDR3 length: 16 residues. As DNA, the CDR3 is TGTGCCTGGGAGACAGCACCGGGACAGGGAAACTATGGCTACACCTTC. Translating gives CAWETAPGQGNYGYTF.

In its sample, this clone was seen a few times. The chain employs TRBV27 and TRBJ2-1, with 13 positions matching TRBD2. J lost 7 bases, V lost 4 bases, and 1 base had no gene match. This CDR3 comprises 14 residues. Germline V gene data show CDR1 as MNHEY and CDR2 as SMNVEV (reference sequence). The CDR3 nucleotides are TGTGCCAGCAGTTGGACTAGCGGGAGAAATGAGCAGTTCTTC. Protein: CASSWTSGRNEQFF.

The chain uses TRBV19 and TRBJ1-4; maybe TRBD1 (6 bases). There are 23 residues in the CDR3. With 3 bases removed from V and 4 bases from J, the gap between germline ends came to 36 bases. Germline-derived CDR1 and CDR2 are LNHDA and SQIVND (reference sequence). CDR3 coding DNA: TGTGCCAGTAGTATGGTCCGCGGCGGGGGCGGGCTCGGGCCTCGGCGGGGTAATGAAAAACTGTTTTTT. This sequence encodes CASSMVRGGGGLGPRRGNEKLFF.

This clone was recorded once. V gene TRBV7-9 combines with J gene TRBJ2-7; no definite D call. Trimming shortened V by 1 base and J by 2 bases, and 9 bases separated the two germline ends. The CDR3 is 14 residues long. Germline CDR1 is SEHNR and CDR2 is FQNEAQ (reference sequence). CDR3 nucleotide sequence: TGTGCCAGCAGCTTAGTTCCAGGCCCCTACGAGCAGTACTTC. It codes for CASSLVPGPYEQYF.

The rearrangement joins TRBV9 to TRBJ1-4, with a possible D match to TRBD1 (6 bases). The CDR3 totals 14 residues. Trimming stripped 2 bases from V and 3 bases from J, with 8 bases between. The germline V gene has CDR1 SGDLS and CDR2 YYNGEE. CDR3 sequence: CASSVDRSNEKLFF. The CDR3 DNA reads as TGTGCCAGCAGCGTCGACAGGTCTAATGAAAAACTGTTTTTT.

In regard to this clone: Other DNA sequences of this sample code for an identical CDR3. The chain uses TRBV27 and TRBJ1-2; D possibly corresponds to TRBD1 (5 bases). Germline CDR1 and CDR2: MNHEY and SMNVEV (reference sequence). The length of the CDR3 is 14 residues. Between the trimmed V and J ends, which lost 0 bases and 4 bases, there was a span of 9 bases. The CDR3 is CASSLSGGSYGYTF. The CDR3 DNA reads TGTGCCAGCAGTTTATCCGGGGGTTCCTATGGCTACACCTTC.

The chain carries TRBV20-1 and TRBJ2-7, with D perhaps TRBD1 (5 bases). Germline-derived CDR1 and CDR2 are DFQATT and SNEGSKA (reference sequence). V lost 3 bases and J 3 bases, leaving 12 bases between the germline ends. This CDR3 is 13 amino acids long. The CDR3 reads CSASQGAVYEQYF. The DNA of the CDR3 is TGCAGTGCTAGTCAAGGGGCGGTCTACGAGCAGTACTTC.

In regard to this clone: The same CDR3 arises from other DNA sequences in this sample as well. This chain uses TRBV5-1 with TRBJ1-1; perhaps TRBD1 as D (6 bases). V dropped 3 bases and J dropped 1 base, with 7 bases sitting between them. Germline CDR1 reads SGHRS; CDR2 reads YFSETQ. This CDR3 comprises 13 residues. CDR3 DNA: TGCGCCAGCAGCTCACAGGGGAACACTGAAGCTTTCTTT. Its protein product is CASSSQGNTEAFF. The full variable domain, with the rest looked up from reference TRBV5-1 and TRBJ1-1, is KAGVTQTPRYLIKTRGQQVTLSCSPISGHRSVSWYQQTPGQGLQFLFEYFSETQRNKGNFPGRFSGRQFSNSRSEMNVSTLELGDSALYLCASSSQGNTEAFFGQGTRLTVV.

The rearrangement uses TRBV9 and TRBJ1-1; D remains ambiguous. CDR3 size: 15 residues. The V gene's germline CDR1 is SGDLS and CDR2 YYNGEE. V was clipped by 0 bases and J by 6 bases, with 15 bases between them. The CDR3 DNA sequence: TGTGCCAGCAGCGTAGCTACGGGATCCTGGGCTGAAGCTTTCTTT. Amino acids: CASSVATGSWAEAFF.

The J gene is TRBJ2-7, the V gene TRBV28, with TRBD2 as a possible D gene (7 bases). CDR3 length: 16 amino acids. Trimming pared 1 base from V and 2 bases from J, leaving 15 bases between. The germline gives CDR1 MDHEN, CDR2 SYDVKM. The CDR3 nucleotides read TGTGCCAGCAGTTTATCGCTCGGGGGGCTCCCCTACGAGCAGTACTTC. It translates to CASSLSLGGLPYEQYF.

The CDR3 loop reads CASSATGTGNEKLFF. Written as DNA, the CDR3 is TGCGCCAGCAGCGCAACCGGGACAGGGAACGAAAAACTGTTTTTT. The gene calls are TRBV5-1 and TRBJ1-4, with 9 bases identical to TRBD1. The CDR3 is made up of 15 amino acids. Germline CDR1 is SGHRS and CDR2 is YFSETQ. Germline trimming cut 4 bases from V and 8 bases from J; bases unmatched to any gene: 9. The full variable domain, rest sourced from reference TRBV5-1 and TRBJ1-4, is KAGVTQTPRYLIKTRGQQVTLSCSPISGHRSVSWYQQTPGQGLQFLFEYFSETQRNKGNFPGRFSGRQFSNSRSEMNVSTLELGDSALYLCASSATGTGNEKLFFGSGTQLSVL.